The 32 T cell receptor beta chains presented below share a single source sample, sequenced in a study of spatial heterogeneity in lung cancer. Specified time point: sample taken at primary tumor resection. Unsorted whole RNA samples from tumor, nontumor lung or frozen PBMC were sequenced. TCRdb reprocessed the 5' RACE reads with MiXCR, giving one entry per CDR3 protein. The sample gives 13,000 or so distinct CDR3 sequences, roughly 3.9% of which show up once; more than 40% is in the top ten. Source: PBMCs, taken at surgery. These receptors were taken from a male donor with early-stage non-small cell lung cancer.

This clonotype occurred many times. Found in a library prepared for alpha chains, this beta chain is an off-target read, and its abundance has little meaning. J is TRBJ2-1 and V is TRBV24-1; D might be TRBD1 or TRBD2, each matching 5 bases. The CDR3 runs to 14 residues. Trimming removed 4 bases at V and 4 bases at J, with 10 bases between. Germline-derived CDR1 and CDR2 are KGHDR and SFDVKD. The CDR3 DNA is TGTGCCACCAGTGAGATGGGGGAGTACAATGAGCAGTTCTTC. The encoded protein is CATSEMGEYNEQFF.

This clonotype was recorded a few times. A library made for alpha chains picked up this beta chain off target, so its size means little. The chain combines TRBV2 with TRBJ2-7; TRBD1 might be the D (5 bases). Looked up from germline, CDR1 is SNHLY and CDR2 is FYNNEI. The ends were cut back, 6 bases at V and 5 bases at J, with 11 bases in the middle. The CDR3 extends over 12 amino acids. The CDR3 sequence: CASRKGNNEQYF. CDR3 nucleotide sequence: TGTGCCAGCAGGAAGGGGAACAACGAGCAGTACTTC.

This clonotype has a count of ten or more. The library was prepared for alpha chains; this beta chain is a stray read, so its frequency means little. This sequence joins TRBV28 and TRBJ2-7, with D uncertain. This CDR3 comprises 11 residues. Trimming left V 5 bases short and J 4 bases short, with 6 bases between. Germline V gives CDR1 MDHEN, CDR2 SYDVKM. This CDR3 is CASSARYEQYF. The CDR3 DNA sequence: TGTGCCAGCAGTGCCCGGTACGAGCAGTACTTC.

This clonotype was observed at least ten times. In a library made to pick up alpha chains, this beta chain is a stray read with a size that means little. The J gene is TRBJ1-2, the V gene TRBV11-2; 10 positions match TRBD1. In germline, CDR1 is SGHAT, CDR2 FQNNGV. The CDR3 totals 15 residues. The ends lost 3 bases at V and 5 bases at J; junction bases unmatched: 6. The CDR3 is CASSFPRDRGYGYTF. CDR3 coding DNA: TGTGCCAGCAGCTTCCCCCGGGACAGGGGATATGGCTACACCTTC.

This clonotype has at least ten counts. This beta chain was picked up by a library intended for alpha chains and is off target, so its count carries little meaning. The chain employs TRBV28 and TRBJ2-4, with 8 bases matching TRBD1. The J segment lost 0 bases and the V segment lost 6 bases, leaving 7 bases of the junction unmatched. Germline CDR1 MDHEN, CDR2 SYDVKM. The CDR3 has 16 residues. The CDR3 coding sequence is TGTGCCAGCAGAACGCAGGGGGCCTCAGCCAAAAACATTCAGTACTTC. It codes for CASRTQGASAKNIQYF.

This clonotype occurred many times. This beta chain turned up in a library designed for alpha chains; as an off-target read, its abundance says little. This chain uses TRBV9 with TRBJ2-7; D gene uncertain. This CDR3 is built from 12 residues. Germline-derived CDR1 and CDR2 are SGDLS and YYNGEE. Trimming pared 4 bases from V and 4 bases from J, leaving 9 bases between. DNA for the CDR3: TGTGCCAGCAGCCCCGACTGGTACGAGCAGTACTTC. It is translated as CASSPDWYEQYF.

This clonotype is judged large. This beta chain is off target for a library built for alpha chains, so its abundance means little. The chain's CDR3 is CASSPLGVQGAGETQYF. In DNA form, the CDR3 reads TGTGCCAGCTCCCCCCTCGGCGTCCAGGGGGCTGGGGAGACCCAGTACTTC. This sequence joins TRBV18 and TRBJ2-5, with 8 bases identical to TRBD1. This CDR3 is built from 17 residues. The V and J ends lost 6 bases and 5 bases, in that order; junction bases with no gene match: 17. Germline CDR1 reads KGHSH; CDR2 reads LQKENI.

As regards this clonotype: In a library made to pick up alpha chains, this beta chain is a stray read with a size that means little. The V call is TRBV7-9, the J call TRBJ2-1, with D uncertain. This CDR3 is built from 12 residues. Trimming shortened V by 3 bases and J by 10 bases, and 10 bases separated the two germline ends. Germline CDR1 reads SEHNR; CDR2 reads FQNEAQ (reference sequence). The CDR3 nucleotides read TGTGCCAGCAGCTTTATTCGCCCAGAGCAGTTCTTC. Amino acid sequence: CASSFIRPEQFF.

In its sample, this clonotype ranks as medium-sized. This beta chain is off target for a library built for alpha chains, so its abundance means little. V and J are TRBV20-1 and TRBJ1-5, with 8 bases identical to TRBD1. V was clipped by 5 bases and J by 0 bases; unmatched bases: 6. The CDR3 totals 15 residues. The V gene's germline CDR1 is DFQATT and CDR2 SNEGSKA (reference sequence). The chain's CDR3 is CSAYRGGGSNQPQHF. The CDR3 region has the DNA TGCAGTGCTTACAGGGGGGGAGGTAGCAATCAGCCCCAGCATTTT.

This clonotype was found many times. This beta chain represents an off-target read in a library built for alpha chains; its size is of limited meaning. V is TRBV4-2 and J is TRBJ2-1, with no clear D. Trimming stripped 0 bases from V and 5 bases from J, with 8 bases between. CDR1 is LGHNA, CDR2 YNFKEQ, per germline. The CDR3 spans 14 residues. DNA for the CDR3: TGTGCCAGCAGCCAAGATCGGAGAGACAATGAGCAGTTCTTC. Its translation is CASSQDRRDNEQFF.

The sample holds many counts of this clonotype. Found in a library prepared for alpha chains, this beta chain is an off-target read, and its abundance has little meaning. This sequence joins TRBV28 and TRBJ2-4; 11 nucleotides agree with TRBD1. The CDR3 has 17 amino acids. The trim removed 4 bases at V and 8 bases at J, leaving 13 bases unmatched. CDR1 is MDHEN, CDR2 SYDVKM, per germline. CDR3 residues: CASSSPNPGQGEDIQYF. DNA for the CDR3: TGTGCCAGCAGTTCCCCTAACCCGGGACAGGGGGAAGACATTCAGTACTTC.

This clonotype has a count of ten or more. This beta chain is an unintended read in a library built for alpha chains; its size means little. This chain uses TRBV3-1 with TRBJ2-7, with TRBD1 matching over 9 bases. In germline, CDR1 is LGHDT, CDR2 YNNKEL (reference sequence). V gave up 4 bases and J gave up 0 bases; unmatched junction bases: 13. CDR3 length: 18 amino acids. CDR3 protein: CASSLYPPRQGDSYEQYF. CDR3 nucleotides: TGTGCCAGCAGCCTCTATCCCCCCCGACAGGGGGACTCCTACGAGCAGTACTTC.

This clonotype was counted many times. This beta chain is off target for a library built for alpha chains, so its abundance means little. V is TRBV28 and J is TRBJ2-7; a weak D match, TRBD1 (5 bases). The germline gives CDR1 MDHEN, CDR2 SYDVKM. Trimming took off 1 base at V and 3 bases at J, with 10 bases between the two ends. CDR3 length: 14 residues. CDR3: CASSLSGSGYEQYF. CDR3 nucleotides: TGTGCCAGCAGTTTATCAGGGTCGGGCTACGAGCAGTACTTC.

This clonotype was seen many times. Little can be read into the size of this beta chain, an off-target read in a library designed for alpha chains. The chain employs TRBV5-1 and TRBJ2-3; 8 bases are shared with TRBD1. Looked up from germline, CDR1 is SGHRS and CDR2 is YFSETQ. This CDR3 is 15 amino acids long. V dropped 4 bases and J dropped 3; count of bases not matched to a gene: 7. The CDR3 reads CASSPGQVGTDTQYF. As DNA, the CDR3 is TGCGCCAGCAGCCCGGGACAGGTGGGGACAGATACGCAGTATTTT. The whole variable domain, remainder taken from reference TRBV5-1 and TRBJ2-3, is KAGVTQTPRYLIKTRGQQVTLSCSPISGHRSVSWYQQTPGQGLQFLFEYFSETQRNKGNFPGRFSGRQFSNSRSEMNVSTLELGDSALYLCASSPGQVGTDTQYFGPGTRLTVL.

This clonotype has a count of ten or more. Because this beta chain is a stray read in a library intended to capture alpha chains, its abundance should not be given much weight. V usage is TRBV7-2 and J usage is TRBJ2-1, with TRBD2 matching 10 bases. CDR1 is SGHTA and CDR2 is FQGNSA in the germline V gene. The ends lost 6 bases at V and 10 bases at J; junction bases unmatched: 9. The CDR3 contains 14 residues. The CDR3 region has the DNA TGTGCCAGCAGGTTACTGGCTAGCGGGAGCGAGCAGTTCTTC. It encodes CASRLLASGSEQFF.

This clonotype was seen at least ten times. Being off target in a library aimed at alpha chains, this beta chain has a size of little meaning. The rearrangement uses TRBV7-9 and TRBJ2-2, with D maybe TRBD1 (5 bases). Trimming removed 4 bases at V and 1 base at J, with 7 bases between. CDR3 length: 14 residues. CDR1 is SEHNR, CDR2 FQNEAQ, per germline (reference sequence). The CDR3 loop reads CASSSTGNTGELFF. The CDR3 region has the DNA TGTGCCAGCAGCTCAACAGGGAACACCGGGGAGCTGTTTTTT.

This clonotype was seen a few times. The library was designed around alpha chains, so this beta chain is a stray read whose abundance carries little weight. V gene TRBV5-6 combines with J gene TRBJ2-3; D is uncertain. The length of the CDR3 is 12 residues. Looked up from germline, CDR1 is SGHDT and CDR2 is YYEEEE. V was clipped by 0 bases and J by 4 bases, with 3 bases between them. The CDR3 region is CASSLAPDTQYF. As DNA, the CDR3 is TGTGCCAGCAGCTTGGCCCCAGATACGCAGTATTTT. Drawing the rest from reference TRBV5-6 and TRBJ2-3, the complete variable domain is DAGVTQSPTHLIKTRGQQVTLRCSPKSGHDTVSWYQQALGQGPQFIFQYYEEEERQRGNFPDRFSGHQFPNYSSELNVNALLLGDSALYLCASSLAPDTQYFGPGTRLTVL.

This clonotype was detected ten times or more. Found in a library prepared for alpha chains, this beta chain is an off-target read, and its abundance has little meaning. The chain joins TRBV29-1 to TRBJ2-1; TRBD1 or TRBD2 may be the D gene (5 bases each). The CDR3 extends over 14 amino acids. Germline V gene sequence: CDR1 SQVTM, CDR2 ANQGSEA. V was trimmed by 3 bases and J by 1 base, leaving 10 bases between them. The CDR3 here is CSVEWDESYNEQFF. CDR3 nucleotide sequence: TGCAGCGTTGAGTGGGACGAATCCTACAATGAGCAGTTCTTC.

Of note for this clonotype: A much larger clone lies one base from this, so it may be a read error. This beta chain represents an off-target read in a library built for alpha chains; its size is of limited meaning. The CDR3 sequence is CACSIGGWGTQTRSNEQFF. CDR3 nucleotides: TGTGCCTGTAGTATCGGGGGATGGGGCACTCAGACAAGAAGCAATGAGCAGTTCTTC. The chain carries TRBV19 and TRBJ2-1; possible D gene TRBD2, 6 bases. In germline, CDR1 is LNHDA, CDR2 SQIVND (reference sequence). The CDR3 consists of 19 residues.

At least ten counts were recorded for this clonotype. With the library built for alpha chains, this beta chain is off target and its frequency is not meaningful. The chain combines TRBV7-8 with TRBJ2-3; D possibly corresponds to TRBD2 (6 bases). The ends were cut back, 5 bases at V and 5 bases at J, with 8 bases in the middle. Germline V CDR1 and CDR2: SGHVS, FQNEAQ. This CDR3 has 12 amino acids. The CDR3 DNA follows: TGTGCCAGCAGCCCGGGACTAGATACGCAGTATTTT. Amino acid sequence: CASSPGLDTQYF.

This clonotype is termed medium-sized. Because this beta chain is a stray read in a library intended to capture alpha chains, its abundance should not be given much weight. V and J are TRBV6-1 and TRBJ2-7, with TRBD1 matching over 10 bases. V shed 7 bases and J 4 bases; nucleotides not matched to a gene: 7. The CDR3 spans 14 residues. Germline V gene sequence: CDR1 MNHNS, CDR2 SASEGT. DNA of the CDR3: TGTGCCAGCAATAGGGACAGGGGAAGGTACGAGCAGTACTTC. Amino acid sequence: CASNRDRGRYEQYF.

This clonotype was recorded many times. Since it is a stray read in a library aimed at alpha chains, this beta chain has a size that is not meaningful. The V call is TRBV6-2 or TRBV6-3, the J call TRBJ2-7; TRBD1 agrees at 9 bases. V trimming: 4 bases; J trimming: 4 bases; junction bases outside the gene matches: 5. The CDR3 runs 14 residues. The germline V gene has CDR1 MNHEY and CDR2 SVGEGT. CDR3 protein: CASSSQGQGYEQYF. Written as DNA, the CDR3 is TGTGCCAGCAGTTCCCAGGGACAGGGTTACGAGCAGTACTTC.

For this clonotype: A library made for alpha chains picked up this beta chain off target, so its size means little. The chain employs TRBV14 and TRBJ1-1; maybe TRBD1 (5 bases). Trimming cost V 0 bases and J 3 bases, with 11 bases left between them. The CDR3 contains 15 residues. Looked up from germline, CDR1 is SGHDN and CDR2 is FVKESK. The CDR3 loop is CASSQDAWGDTEAFF. CDR3 DNA sequence: TGTGCCAGCAGCCAAGACGCCTGGGGGGACACTGAAGCTTTCTTT.

In this sample, this clonotype turned up many times. Because the library targeted alpha chains, this beta chain is an off-target read whose size means little. The rearrangement joins TRBV19 to TRBJ1-5; a possible D gene is TRBD1 (6 bases). Per the germline V gene, CDR1 is LNHDA and CDR2 is SQIVND (reference sequence). The V end was cut by 5 bases, the J end by 4 bases, with 15 bases between. The CDR3 sequence is 15 residues long. In DNA, the CDR3 is TGTGCCAGTAGTCTCAGAGGGGGTGGGAATCAGCCCCAGCATTTT. It yields the protein CASSLRGGGNQPQHF.

This clonotype was recorded many times. This beta chain came through as a stray read in a library set up for alpha chains, and its size says little. The chain has TRBV24-1 and TRBJ2-2, with D possibly matching TRBD1 (5 bases). Germline values: CDR1 KGHDR, CDR2 SFDVKD. The CDR3 has 16 residues. V gave up 4 bases and J gave up 1 base, with 12 bases separating them. The CDR3 nucleotides are TGTGCCACCAGTGACCTTGCTAGGGGGAACACCGGGGAGCTGTTTTTT. Amino acid sequence: CATSDLARGNTGELFF.

At least ten counts were recorded for this clonotype. The library was designed around alpha chains, so this beta chain is a stray read whose abundance carries little weight. The chain has TRBV11-2 and TRBJ1-4; D is uncertain. There are 15 residues in the CDR3. Per germline, CDR1 SGHAT and CDR2 FQNNGV. The V and J ends lost 2 bases and 0 bases respectively, with 7 bases between them. The CDR3 loop is CASSLMGATNEKLFF. CDR3 sequence (DNA): TGTGCCAGCAGCTTAATGGGTGCAACTAATGAAAAACTGTTTTTT.

This clonotype was counted between two and nine times. This beta chain is an off-target read within a library intended for alpha chains, so its frequency means little. V gene TRBV27 combines with J gene TRBJ2-7, with TRBD1 identical over 10 bases. Losses at the gene ends were 2 bases for V and 5 bases for J; bases not matched to a gene: 6. Germline V gene sequence: CDR1 MNHEY, CDR2 SMNVEV (reference sequence). This CDR3 region has 15 residues. CDR3 DNA: TGTGCCAGCAGTTTAAGGGACAGGGGTGTGAACGAGCAGTACTTC. It encodes CASSLRDRGVNEQYF.

This clonotype has a count of ten or more. Found in a library prepared for alpha chains, this beta chain is an off-target read, and its abundance has little meaning. The V call is TRBV7-2, the J call TRBJ2-3; weak D call: TRBD1 (7 bases). The germline gives CDR1 SGHTA, CDR2 FQGNSA. The CDR3 is made up of 15 amino acids. Trimming stripped 3 bases from V and 7 bases from J, with 17 bases between. CDR3 amino acids: CASSLPGGGPNTQYF. DNA for the CDR3: TGTGCCAGCAGCTTGCCAGGGGGAGGACCTAATACGCAGTATTTT.

This clonotype turned up a few times. This beta chain is an unintended read in a library built for alpha chains; its size means little. The genes are TRBV19 and TRBJ2-3; D is ambiguous. Germline V gives CDR1 LNHDA, CDR2 SQIVND (reference sequence). Trimming removed 3 bases from V and 3 bases from J, with 4 bases in between. The CDR3 runs to 12 residues. CDR3 residues: CASSMATDTQYF. The DNA of the CDR3 is TGTGCCAGTAGTATGGCGACAGATACGCAGTATTTT.

This clonotype was seen repeatedly, ten times or more. This beta chain is off target for a library built for alpha chains, so its abundance means little. The V and J genes are TRBV6-4 and TRBJ2-2; 7 bases agree with TRBD2. This CDR3 has 13 residues. Germline CDR1 reads MRHNA; CDR2 reads SNTAGT. The V gene end was trimmed by 10 bases and the J gene end by 1 base; junction bases not matched to a gene: 3. The CDR3 coding sequence is TGTGCCACCTCTAGCGGGAACACCGGGGAGCTGTTTTTT. Residues: CATSSGNTGELFF.

In the case of this clonotype: Because the library targeted alpha chains, this beta chain is an off-target read whose size means little. The V call is TRBV4-3, the J call TRBJ2-1, with 7 bases fitting TRBD2. The germline V gene has CDR1 LGHNA and CDR2 YSLEER. The V segment lost 0 bases and the J segment 7 bases; nucleotides outside the gene matches: 0. This CDR3 contains 13 residues. CDR3 DNA: TGCGCCAGCAGCCAAGAGGGAGGGAATGAGCAGTTCTTC. Translation: CASSQEGGNEQFF.

This clonotype was observed a handful of times. This beta chain is a stray sequence in a library constructed for alpha chains; its clone size is not meaningful. The V and J genes are TRBV24-1 and TRBJ2-3; D may be TRBD2 (5 bases). V was cut by 3 bases and J by 1 base, with 13 bases left in between. CDR3 length: 16 residues. Germline CDR1 and CDR2: KGHDR and SFDVKD. The CDR3 DNA follows: TGTGCCACCAGTGATCCCGACGGAGGCGGCACAGATACGCAGTATTTT. It encodes CATSDPDGGGTDTQYF.